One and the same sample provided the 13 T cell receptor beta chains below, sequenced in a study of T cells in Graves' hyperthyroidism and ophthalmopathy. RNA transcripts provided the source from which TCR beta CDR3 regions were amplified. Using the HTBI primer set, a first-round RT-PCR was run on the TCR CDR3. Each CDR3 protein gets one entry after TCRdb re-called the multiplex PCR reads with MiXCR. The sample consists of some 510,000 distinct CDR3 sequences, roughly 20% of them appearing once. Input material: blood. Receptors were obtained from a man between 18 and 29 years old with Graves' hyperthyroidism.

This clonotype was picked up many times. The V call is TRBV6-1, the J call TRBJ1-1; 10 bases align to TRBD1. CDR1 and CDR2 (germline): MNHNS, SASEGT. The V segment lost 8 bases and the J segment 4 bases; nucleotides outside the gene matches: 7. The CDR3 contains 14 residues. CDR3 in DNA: TGTGCCAGCCGGGACAGGGGACAGGTCACTGAAGCTTTCTTT. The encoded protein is CASRDRGQVTEAFF.

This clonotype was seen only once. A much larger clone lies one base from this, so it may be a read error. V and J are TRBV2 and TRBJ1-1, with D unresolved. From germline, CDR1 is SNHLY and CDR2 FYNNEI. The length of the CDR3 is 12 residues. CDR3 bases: TGTGCCTGCAGAAGGTTAGCCACTGAAGCTTTCTTT. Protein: CACRRLATEAFF.

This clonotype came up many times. The DNA of the CDR3 is TGTGCCAGCAGTTACAGGAGGGAAGGACTCTATGGCTACACCTTC. Encoded protein: CASSYRREGLYGYTF. The chain employs TRBV6-2 or TRBV6-3 and TRBJ1-2; D not resolved. The V end was cut by 2 bases, the J end by 4 bases, with 14 bases between. The CDR3 totals 15 residues. In germline, CDR1 is MNHEY, CDR2 SVGEGT.

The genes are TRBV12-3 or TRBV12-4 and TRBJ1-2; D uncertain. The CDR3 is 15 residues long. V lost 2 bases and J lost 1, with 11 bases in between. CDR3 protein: CASSLRRGVNYGYTF. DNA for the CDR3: TGTGCCAGCAGTTTAAGGCGTGGGGTTAACTATGGCTACACCTTC.

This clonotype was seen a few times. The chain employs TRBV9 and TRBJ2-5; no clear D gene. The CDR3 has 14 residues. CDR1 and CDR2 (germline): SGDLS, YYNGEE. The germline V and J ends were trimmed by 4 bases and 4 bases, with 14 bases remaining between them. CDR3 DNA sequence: TGTGCCAGCAGCCCCCGAGGCCTTGGAGAGACCCAGTACTTC. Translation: CASSPRGLGETQYF.

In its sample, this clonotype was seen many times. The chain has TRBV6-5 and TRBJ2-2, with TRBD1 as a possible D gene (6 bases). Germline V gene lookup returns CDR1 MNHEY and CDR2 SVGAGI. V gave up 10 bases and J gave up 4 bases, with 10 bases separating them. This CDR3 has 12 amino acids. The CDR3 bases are TGTGCCATCAGGGGTGGCACCGGGGAGCTGTTTTTT. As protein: CAIRGGTGELFF.

Here the CDR3 reads CASSKGGNDAQETQYF. CDR3 in DNA: TGTGCCAGCAGTAAGGGAGGCAATGACGCACAAGAGACCCAGTACTTC. The chain couples TRBV12-3 or TRBV12-4 to TRBJ2-5, with D possibly matching TRBD2 (6 bases). V was shortened by 5 bases and J by 2 bases, with 18 bases between the two germline ends. The CDR3 totals 16 residues.

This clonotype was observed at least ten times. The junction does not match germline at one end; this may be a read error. The chain's CDR3 is CASSTGQGAYEQYF. Here the CDR3 DNA reads TGTGCCAGCAGCACCGGACAGGGGGCCTATGAGCAGTACTTC. V gene TRBV11-2 combines with J gene TRBJ2-7, with 11 bases aligning to TRBD1. In germline, CDR1 is SGHAT, CDR2 FQNNGV. The CDR3 loop spans 14 amino acids.

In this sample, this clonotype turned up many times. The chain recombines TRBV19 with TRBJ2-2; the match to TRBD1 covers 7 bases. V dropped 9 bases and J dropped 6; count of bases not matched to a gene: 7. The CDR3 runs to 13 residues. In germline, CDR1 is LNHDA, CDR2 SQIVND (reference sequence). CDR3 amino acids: CASRDSGAGELFF. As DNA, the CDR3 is TGTGCCAGCCGGGACAGTGGGGCCGGGGAGCTGTTTTTT.

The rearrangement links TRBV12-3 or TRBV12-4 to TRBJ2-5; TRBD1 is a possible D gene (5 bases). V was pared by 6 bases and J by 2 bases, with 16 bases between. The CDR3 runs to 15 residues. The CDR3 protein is CASRQDTLGQETQYF. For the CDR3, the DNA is TGTGCCAGCAGACAGGACACCTTGGGACAAGAGACCCAGTACTTC.

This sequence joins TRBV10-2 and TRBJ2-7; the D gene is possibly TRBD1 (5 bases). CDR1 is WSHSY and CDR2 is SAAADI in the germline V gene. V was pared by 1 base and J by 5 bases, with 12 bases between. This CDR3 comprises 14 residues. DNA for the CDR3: TGCGCCAGCAGTGAGTTTGGGGCAGGCGACGAGCAGTACTTC. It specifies CASSEFGAGDEQYF.

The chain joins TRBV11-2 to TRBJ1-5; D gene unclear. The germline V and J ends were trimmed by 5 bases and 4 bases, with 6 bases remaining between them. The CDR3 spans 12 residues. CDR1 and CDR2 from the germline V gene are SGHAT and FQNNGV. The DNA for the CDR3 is TGTGCCAGCAGCGAGGAAAATCAGCCCCAGCATTTT. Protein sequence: CASSEENQPQHF.

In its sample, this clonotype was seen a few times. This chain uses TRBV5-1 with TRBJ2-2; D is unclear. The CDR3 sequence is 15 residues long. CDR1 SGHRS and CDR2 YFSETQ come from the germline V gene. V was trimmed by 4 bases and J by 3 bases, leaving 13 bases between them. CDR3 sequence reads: CASSLDGFDTGELFF. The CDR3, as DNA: TGCGCCAGCAGCCTGGACGGGTTCGACACCGGGGAGCTGTTTTTT. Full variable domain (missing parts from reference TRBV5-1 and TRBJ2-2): KAGVTQTPRYLIKTRGQQVTLSCSPISGHRSVSWYQQTPGQGLQFLFEYFSETQRNKGNFPGRFSGRQFSNSRSEMNVSTLELGDSALYLCASSLDGFDTGELFFGEGSRLTVL.